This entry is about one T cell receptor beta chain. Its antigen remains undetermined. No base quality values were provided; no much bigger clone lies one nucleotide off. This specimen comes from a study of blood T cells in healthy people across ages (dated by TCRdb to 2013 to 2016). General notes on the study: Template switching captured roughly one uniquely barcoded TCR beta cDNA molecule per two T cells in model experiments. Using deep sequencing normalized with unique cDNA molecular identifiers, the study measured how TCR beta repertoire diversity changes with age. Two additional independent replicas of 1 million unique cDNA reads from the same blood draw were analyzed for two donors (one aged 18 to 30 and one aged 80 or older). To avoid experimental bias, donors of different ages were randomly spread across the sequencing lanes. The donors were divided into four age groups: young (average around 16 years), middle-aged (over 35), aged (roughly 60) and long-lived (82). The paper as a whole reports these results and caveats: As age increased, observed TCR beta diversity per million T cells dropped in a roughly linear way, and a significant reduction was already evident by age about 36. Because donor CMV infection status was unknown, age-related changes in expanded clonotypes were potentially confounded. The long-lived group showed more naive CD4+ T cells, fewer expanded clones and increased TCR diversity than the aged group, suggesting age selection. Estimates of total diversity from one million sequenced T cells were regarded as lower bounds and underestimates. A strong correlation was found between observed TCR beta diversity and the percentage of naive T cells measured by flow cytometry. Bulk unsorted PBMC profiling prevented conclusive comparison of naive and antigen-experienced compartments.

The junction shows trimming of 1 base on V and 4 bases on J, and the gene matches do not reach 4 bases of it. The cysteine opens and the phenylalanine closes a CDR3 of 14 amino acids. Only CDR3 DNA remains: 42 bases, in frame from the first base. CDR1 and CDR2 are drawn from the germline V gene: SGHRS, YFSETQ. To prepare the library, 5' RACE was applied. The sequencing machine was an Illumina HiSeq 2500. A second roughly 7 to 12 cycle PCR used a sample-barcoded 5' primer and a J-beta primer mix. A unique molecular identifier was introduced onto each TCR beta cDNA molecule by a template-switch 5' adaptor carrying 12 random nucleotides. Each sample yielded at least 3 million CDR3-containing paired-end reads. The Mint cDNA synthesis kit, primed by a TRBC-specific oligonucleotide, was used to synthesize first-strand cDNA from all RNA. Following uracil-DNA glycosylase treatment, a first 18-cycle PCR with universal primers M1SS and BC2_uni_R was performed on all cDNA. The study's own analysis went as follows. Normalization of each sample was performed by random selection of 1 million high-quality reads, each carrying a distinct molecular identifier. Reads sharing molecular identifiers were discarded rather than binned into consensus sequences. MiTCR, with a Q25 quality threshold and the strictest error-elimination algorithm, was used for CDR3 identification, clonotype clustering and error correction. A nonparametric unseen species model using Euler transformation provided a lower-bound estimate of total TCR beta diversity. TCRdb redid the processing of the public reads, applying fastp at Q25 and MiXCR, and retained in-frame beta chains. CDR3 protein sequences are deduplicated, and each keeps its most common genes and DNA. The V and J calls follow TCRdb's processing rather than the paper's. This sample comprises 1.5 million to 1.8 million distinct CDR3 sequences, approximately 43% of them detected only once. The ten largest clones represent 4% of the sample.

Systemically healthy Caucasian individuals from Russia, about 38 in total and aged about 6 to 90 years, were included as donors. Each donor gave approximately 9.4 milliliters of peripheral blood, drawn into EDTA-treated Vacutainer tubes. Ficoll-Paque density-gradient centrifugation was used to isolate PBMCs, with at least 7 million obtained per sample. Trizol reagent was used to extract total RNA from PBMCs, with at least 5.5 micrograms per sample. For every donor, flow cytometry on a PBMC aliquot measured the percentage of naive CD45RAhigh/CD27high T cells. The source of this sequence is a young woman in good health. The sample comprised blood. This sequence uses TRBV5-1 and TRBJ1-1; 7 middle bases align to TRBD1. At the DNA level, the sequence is TGCGCCAGCAGCTTGTTCAGGGGGATCACTGAAGCTTTCTTT. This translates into CASSLFRGITEAFF.